This TCR beta chain appears in the sequencing data of a study of blood T cell repertoires in COVID-19. CDR1 is SGHDT, CDR2 YYEEEE, per germline. This CDR3 is built from 14 residues. The V and J ends lost 5 bases and 2 bases respectively, with 13 bases between them. The repertoire was sequenced with immunoSEQ multiplex PCR; TCRdb's copy has only in-frame clones and lacks some. The sample has roughly 250,000 clones; about 89% are singletons. This receptor was identified in a man aged 25 to 45 with acute or convalescent COVID-19. The rearrangement uses TRBV5-6 and TRBJ1-2; perhaps TRBD1 as D (5 bases). Sequencing used peripheral blood. The CDR3 DNA reads TGTGCCAGCAGAGAACCTCGACAGAACTATGGCTACACCTTC. Amino acids: CASREPRQNYGYTF.